The 22 T cell receptor beta chains below all came from one sample that was sequenced in a study of T cell responses to AZD1222 COVID-19 vaccine. The repertoire was sequenced with immunoSEQ multiplex PCR; TCRdb's copy has only in-frame clones and lacks some. This sample has about 97,000 clones; around 86% occur once, and the top ten carry more than 4.5%. The sequenced sample was peripheral blood, obtained on day 0 of AZD1222 vaccination. Receptors were obtained from an adult in good health.

The CDR3 here is CASSPAENYEQYF. DNA of the CDR3: TGTGCCAGCAGCCCAGCGGAAAACTACGAGCAGTACTTC. V usage is TRBV11-2 and J usage is TRBJ2-7; tentative D call: TRBD2 (5 bases). This CDR3 contains 13 residues. With 5 bases removed from V and 3 bases from J, the gap between germline ends came to 11 bases. Per the germline V gene, CDR1 is SGHAT and CDR2 is FQNNGV.

The V call is TRBV29-1, the J call TRBJ2-2; unclear D gene. Trimming left V 4 bases short and J 1 base short, with 10 bases between. CDR1 SQVTM and CDR2 ANQGSEA come from the germline V gene. CDR3 length: 14 residues. The CDR3 coding sequence is TGCAGCGTTGTCCCCGACCTGAACACCGGGGAGCTGTTTTTT. Translated: CSVVPDLNTGELFF.

The chain carries TRBV12-3 or TRBV12-4 and TRBJ2-1, with no clear D. The CDR3 totals 11 residues. Trimming removed 7 bases from V and 9 bases from J, with 10 bases in between. CDR3 loop: CASTTFSEQFF. As DNA, the CDR3 is TGTGCCAGCACAACATTCTCTGAGCAGTTCTTC.

The chain carries TRBV27 and TRBJ2-7; the D is unclear. Per the germline V gene, CDR1 is MNHEY and CDR2 is SMNVEV (reference sequence). Trimming pared 8 bases from V and 5 bases from J, leaving 7 bases between. The CDR3 consists of 10 residues. The CDR3 DNA sequence: TGTGCCAGCCTTAAAGACGAGCAGTACTTC. It specifies CASLKDEQYF.

The chain employs TRBV5-5 and TRBJ2-1, with D possibly called TRBD1 or TRBD2 (5 bases each). CDR3 length: 14 residues. Germline V gene lookup returns CDR1 SGHKS and CDR2 YYEKEE (reference sequence). V lost 4 bases and J 8 bases, leaving 16 bases between the germline ends. CDR3 sequence reads: CASSAPDRGDEQFF. The DNA for the CDR3 is TGTGCCAGCAGCGCCCCCGACCGAGGGGATGAGCAGTTCTTC.

This clone showed up just a few times. V and J are TRBV2 and TRBJ2-2; TRBD2 matches 10 bases. This CDR3 is 16 amino acids long. Unmatched junction bases numbered 6, after V lost 8 bases and J lost 0 bases. Germline CDR1 and CDR2: SNHLY and FYNNEI. CDR3 sequence (DNA): TGTGCCAGCGATCAAGGACTAGCGGCGAACACCGGGGAGCTGTTTTTT. Protein: CASDQGLAANTGELFF.

The chain couples TRBV28 to TRBJ1-2, with D unresolved. V was pared by 5 bases and J by 7 bases, with 11 bases between. The germline CDR1 and CDR2 sequences are MDHEN and SYDVKM. This CDR3 is built from 12 residues. The CDR3 nucleotides are TGTGCCAGCAGTCCTTCATACGGTGGCTACACCTTC. Amino acid sequence: CASSPSYGGYTF.

This clone was found a few times. The rearrangement uses TRBV15 and TRBJ1-5; no firm D call. This CDR3 comprises 13 residues. The V gene's germline CDR1 is LNHNV and CDR2 YYDKDF (reference sequence). Trimming cost V 3 bases and J 7 bases, with 10 bases left between them. In nucleotides, the CDR3 is TGTGCCACCAGCAGGGGAGTAGGCCAGCCCCAGCATTTT. This sequence encodes CATSRGVGQPQHF.

This clone was seen a single time. The chain recombines TRBV27 with TRBJ2-7; 9 bases match TRBD1. CDR3 length: 15 amino acids. Germline loops: CDR1 MNHEY, CDR2 SMNVEV (reference sequence). J lost 6 bases, V lost 3 bases, and 9 bases had no gene match. The CDR3, as DNA: TGTGCCAGCAGTTTTTCCGGGACAGGGCGCGGCGAGCAGTACTTC. Encoded protein: CASSFSGTGRGEQYF.

The genes are TRBV25-1 and TRBJ2-5; TRBD1 aligns across 10 bases. The trim removed 6 bases at V and 5 bases at J, leaving 9 bases unmatched. CDR3 size: 15 residues. Germline CDR1 MGHDK, CDR2 SYGVNS. In nucleotides, the CDR3 is TGTGCCAGCAGACAGACAGGGGGCGCCGGGGAGACCCAGTACTTC. Translating gives CASRQTGGAGETQYF.

V usage is TRBV5-6 and J usage is TRBJ2-3; either TRBD1 or TRBD2 may fit D (5 bases each). This CDR3 is built from 16 residues. Germline loops: CDR1 SGHDT, CDR2 YYEEEE. V was shortened by 3 bases and J by 2 bases, with 16 bases between the two germline ends. This CDR3 is CASSSEERGFTDTQYF. CDR3 in DNA: TGTGCCAGCAGCTCGGAGGAGAGGGGTTTCACAGATACGCAGTATTTT.

The chain couples TRBV6-2 or TRBV6-3 to TRBJ1-5; D unclear. The germline gives CDR1 MNHEY, CDR2 SVGEGT. Trimming pared 6 bases from V and 1 base from J, leaving 4 bases between. The CDR3 extends over 12 amino acids. The CDR3 DNA sequence: TGTGCCAGCAGCCTCAGCAATCAGCCCCAGCATTTT. It specifies CASSLSNQPQHF.

About this clone itself: One junction end does not reproduce the germline sequence, and a read error may be involved. The chain joins TRBV7-7 to TRBJ2-4, with 8 bases fitting TRBD1. The length of the CDR3 is 15 residues. The germline V gene encodes CDR1 SSHAT and CDR2 FNYEAQ (reference sequence). The CDR3 spells CASSPLQGGEGIQYF. The CDR3 DNA reads as TGTGCTAGCAGCCCCTTACAGGGGGGAGAAGGAATTCAGTACTTC.

The rearrangement joins TRBV27 to TRBJ1-2; D not certain. The CDR3 totals 13 residues. V shed 4 bases and J shed 4 bases, with 10 bases lying between them. Looked up from germline, CDR1 is MNHEY and CDR2 is SMNVEV (reference sequence). Written as DNA, the CDR3 is TGTGCCAGCAGTTCCGGGGTCGGCTATGGCTACACCTTC. Its translation: CASSSGVGYGYTF.

The gene calls are TRBV15 and TRBJ1-1; D is undetermined. This CDR3 has 13 amino acids. Germline CDR1 is LNHNV and CDR2 is YYDKDF (reference sequence). With 7 bases removed from V and 6 bases from J, the gap between germline ends came to 15 bases. CDR3 sequence reads: CATKAIWGSEAFF. DNA of the CDR3: TGTGCCACCAAGGCGATCTGGGGTTCTGAAGCTTTCTTT.

The chain links TRBV7-2 to TRBJ1-6; D is ambiguous. This CDR3 is built from 13 residues. Germline V gives CDR1 SGHTA, CDR2 FQGNSA. V lost 3 bases, J lost 4 bases, and 4 bases lay in between. CDR3 nucleotide sequence: TGTGCCAGCAGCTTGCAATATAATTCACCCCTCCACTTT. Amino acid sequence: CASSLQYNSPLHF.

The chain couples TRBV6-5 to TRBJ1-2, with D possibly being TRBD1 (5 bases). CDR3 size: 13 residues. Looked up from germline, CDR1 is MNHEY and CDR2 is SVGAGI. V lost 6 bases and J lost 3, with 11 bases in between. The chain's CDR3 is CASRPDSDYGYTF. The CDR3 DNA reads as TGTGCCAGCAGACCTGACAGTGACTATGGCTACACCTTC.

This chain links TRBV11-2 with TRBJ2-1; D possibly matches TRBD1 or TRBD2 (5 bases each). Trimming pared 4 bases from V and 6 bases from J, leaving 10 bases between. Germline V gives CDR1 SGHAT, CDR2 FQNNGV. CDR3 length: 13 residues. CDR3 coding DNA: TGTGCCAGCAGCTATGGGACGGCCAATGAGCAGTTCTTC. The encoded protein is CASSYGTANEQFF.

The J gene is TRBJ1-5, the V gene TRBV12-5; 8 bases line up with TRBD1. The CDR3 totals 17 residues. V shed 1 base and J 4 bases; nucleotides not matched to a gene: 9. CDR1 is LGHNT, CDR2 FRNRAP, per germline. The CDR3 nucleotides read TGTGCTAGTGGTTTGGACAGGGGGTTTATTTGGAATCAGCCCCAGCATTTT. It specifies CASGLDRGFIWNQPQHF. The variable domain in full, with the rest retrieved from reference TRBV12-5 and TRBJ1-5, is DARVTQTPRHKVTEMGQEVTMRCQPILGHNTVFWYRQTMMQGLELLAYFRNRAPLDDSGMPKDRFSAEMPDATLATLKIQPSEPRDSAVYFCASGLDRGFIWNQPQHFGDGTRLSIL.

CDR3 DNA: TGTGCCAGCAGCCAGGGAACCCAGACAGAGTACAATGAGCAGTTCTTC. It yields the protein CASSQGTQTEYNEQFF. The chain is built from TRBV4-2 and TRBJ2-1, with D possibly matching TRBD1 (5 bases). The V and J ends lost 3 bases and 4 bases respectively, with 16 bases between them. The CDR3 totals 16 residues. Germline V gene sequence: CDR1 LGHNA, CDR2 YNFKEQ.

The chain recombines TRBV6-2 or TRBV6-3 with TRBJ2-5, with D tentatively TRBD2 (6 bases). Between the trimmed V and J ends, which lost 6 bases and 7 bases, there was a span of 24 bases. This CDR3 comprises 16 residues. Germline CDR1 MNHEY, CDR2 SVGEGT. The CDR3, as DNA: TGTGCCAGCAGCCCCACCGGCTTGCGCGGGGTCGGGACCCAGTACTTC. Translated, it gives CASSPTGLRGVGTQYF.

The V and J genes are TRBV18 and TRBJ2-7; TRBD1 might be the D (5 bases). From germline, CDR1 is KGHSH and CDR2 LQKENI. V shed 0 bases and J shed 3 bases, with 12 bases lying between them. CDR3 size: 15 residues. The CDR3 DNA is TGTGCCAGCTCACCACCGTCAAGGGGCAACTACGAGCAGTACTTC. It yields the protein CASSPPSRGNYEQYF.